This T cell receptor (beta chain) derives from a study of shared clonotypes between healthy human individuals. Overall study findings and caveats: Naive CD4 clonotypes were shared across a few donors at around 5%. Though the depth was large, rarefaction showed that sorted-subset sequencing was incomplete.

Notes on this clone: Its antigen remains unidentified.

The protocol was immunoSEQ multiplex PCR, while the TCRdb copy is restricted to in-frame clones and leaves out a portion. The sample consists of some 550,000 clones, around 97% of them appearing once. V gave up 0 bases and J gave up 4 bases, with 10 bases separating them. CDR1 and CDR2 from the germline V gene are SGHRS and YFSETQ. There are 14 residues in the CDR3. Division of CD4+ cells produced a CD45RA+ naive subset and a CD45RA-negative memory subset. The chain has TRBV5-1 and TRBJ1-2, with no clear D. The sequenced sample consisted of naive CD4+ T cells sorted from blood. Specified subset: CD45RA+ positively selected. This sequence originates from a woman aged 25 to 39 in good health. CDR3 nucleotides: TGCGCCAGCAGCTTGGATGGTGCCTCCTATGGCTACACCTTC. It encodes CASSLDGASYGYTF.